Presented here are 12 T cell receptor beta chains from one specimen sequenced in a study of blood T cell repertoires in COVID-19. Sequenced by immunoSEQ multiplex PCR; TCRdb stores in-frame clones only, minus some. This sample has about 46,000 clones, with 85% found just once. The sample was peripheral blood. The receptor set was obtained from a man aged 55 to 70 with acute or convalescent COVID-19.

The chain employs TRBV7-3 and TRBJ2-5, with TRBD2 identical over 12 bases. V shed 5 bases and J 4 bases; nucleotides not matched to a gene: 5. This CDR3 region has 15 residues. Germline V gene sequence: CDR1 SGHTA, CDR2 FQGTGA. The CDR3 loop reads CASSATGLAGETQYF. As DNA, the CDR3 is TGTGCCAGCAGCGCAACGGGACTAGCGGGAGAGACCCAGTACTTC.

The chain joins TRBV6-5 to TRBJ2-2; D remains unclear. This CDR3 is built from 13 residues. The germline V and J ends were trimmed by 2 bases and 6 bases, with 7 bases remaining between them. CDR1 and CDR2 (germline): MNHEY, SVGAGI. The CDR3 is CASSYGLSGELFF. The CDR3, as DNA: TGTGCCAGCAGTTACGGGCTTTCCGGGGAGCTGTTTTTT.

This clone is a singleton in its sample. Here the CDR3 reads CASKRTDRDYGYTF. For the CDR3, the DNA is TGTGCCAGCAAGCGGACAGACAGGGACTATGGCTACACCTTC. The chain carries TRBV28 and TRBJ1-2; 7 bases agree with TRBD1. V lost 7 bases, J lost 3 bases, and 8 bases stayed unmatched. Germline lookup yields CDR1 MDHEN and CDR2 SYDVKM. This CDR3 has 14 amino acids.

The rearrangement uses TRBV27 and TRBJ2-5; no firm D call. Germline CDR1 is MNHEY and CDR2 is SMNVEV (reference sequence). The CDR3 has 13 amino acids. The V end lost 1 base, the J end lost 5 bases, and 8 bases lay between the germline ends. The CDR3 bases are TGTGCCAGCAGTTTATATGAGAGGGAGACCCAGTACTTC. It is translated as CASSLYERETQYF.

DNA of the CDR3: TGCGCCAGCAGTCGGACAGGGGGCAAGGACACCATATATTTT. It specifies CASSRTGGKDTIYF. This chain links TRBV4-1 with TRBJ1-3; 11 nucleotides align to TRBD1. The J segment lost 8 bases and the V segment lost 6 bases, leaving 6 bases of the junction unmatched. Germline V gene data show CDR1 as MGHRA and CDR2 as YSYEKL. The CDR3 spans 14 residues.

The CDR3 loop reads CASSLEGDPTYEQYF. CDR3 bases: TGTGCCAGCAGCTTAGAGGGGGACCCTACGTACGAGCAGTACTTC. This chain uses TRBV7-2 with TRBJ2-7, with D possibly TRBD1 on 6 matching bases. V lost 1 base and J 4 bases, leaving 14 bases between the germline ends. The CDR3 covers 15 residues. The germline V gene encodes CDR1 SGHTA and CDR2 FQGNSA. Full variable domain (rest looked up from reference TRBV7-2 and TRBJ2-7): GAGVSQSPSNKVTEKGKDVELRCDPISGHTALYWYRQSLGQGLEFLIYFQGNSAPDKSGLPSDRFSAERTGGSVSTLTIQRTQQEDSAVYLCASSLEGDPTYEQYFGPGTRLTVT.

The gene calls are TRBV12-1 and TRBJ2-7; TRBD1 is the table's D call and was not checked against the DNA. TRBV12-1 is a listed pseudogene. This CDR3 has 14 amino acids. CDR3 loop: CASSGDRGAYEQYF. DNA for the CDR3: TGTGCCAGCAGCGGGGACAGGGGAGCCTACGAGCAGTACTTC.

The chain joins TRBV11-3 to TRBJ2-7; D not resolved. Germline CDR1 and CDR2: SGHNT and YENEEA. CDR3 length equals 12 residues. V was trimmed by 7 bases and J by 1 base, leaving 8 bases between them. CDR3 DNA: TGTGCCAGCACCCTGAGGTCCTACGAGCAGTACTTC. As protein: CASTLRSYEQYF.

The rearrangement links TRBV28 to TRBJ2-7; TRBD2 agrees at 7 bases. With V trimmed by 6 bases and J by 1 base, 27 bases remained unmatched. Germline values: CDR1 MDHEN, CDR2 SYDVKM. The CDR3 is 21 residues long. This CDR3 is CASRLSPRVAGFQRGSYEQYF. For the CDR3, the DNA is TGTGCCAGCAGGCTGTCCCCGCGGGTAGCGGGCTTCCAACGGGGGTCCTACGAGCAGTACTTC.

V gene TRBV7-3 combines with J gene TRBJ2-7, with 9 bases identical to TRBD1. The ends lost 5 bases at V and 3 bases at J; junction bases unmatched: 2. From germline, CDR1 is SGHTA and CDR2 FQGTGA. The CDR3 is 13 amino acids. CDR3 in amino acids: CASSPGQGYEQYF. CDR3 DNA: TGTGCCAGCAGCCCGGGACAGGGCTACGAGCAGTACTTC. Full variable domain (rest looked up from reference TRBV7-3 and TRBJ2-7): GAGVSQTPSNKVTEKGKYVELRCDPISGHTALYWYRQSLGQGPEFLIYFQGTGAADDSGLPNDRFFAVRPEGSVSTLKIQRTERGDSAVYLCASSPGQGYEQYFGPGTRLTVT.

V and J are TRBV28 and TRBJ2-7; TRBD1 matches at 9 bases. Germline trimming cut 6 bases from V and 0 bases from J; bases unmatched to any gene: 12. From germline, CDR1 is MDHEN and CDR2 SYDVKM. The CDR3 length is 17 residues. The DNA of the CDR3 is TGTGCCAGCAGCGAACAGCCGGGACAGGGTAACTCCTACGAGCAGTACTTC. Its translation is CASSEQPGQGNSYEQYF.

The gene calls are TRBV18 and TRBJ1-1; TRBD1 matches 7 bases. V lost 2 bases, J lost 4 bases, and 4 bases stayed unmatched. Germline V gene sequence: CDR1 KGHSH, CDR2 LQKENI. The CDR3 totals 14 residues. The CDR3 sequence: CASSPWTGITEAFF. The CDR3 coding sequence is TGTGCCAGCTCACCATGGACAGGAATCACTGAAGCTTTCTTT.